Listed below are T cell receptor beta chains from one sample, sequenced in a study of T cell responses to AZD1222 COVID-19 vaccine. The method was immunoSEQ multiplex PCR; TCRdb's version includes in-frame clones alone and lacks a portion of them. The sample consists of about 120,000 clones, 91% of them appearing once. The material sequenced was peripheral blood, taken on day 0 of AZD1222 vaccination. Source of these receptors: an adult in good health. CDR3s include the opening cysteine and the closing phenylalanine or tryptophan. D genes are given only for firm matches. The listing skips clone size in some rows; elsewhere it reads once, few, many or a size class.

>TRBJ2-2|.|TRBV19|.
TGTGCCAGTAGTATAGATAGGAAGCTGTCGATAGGGCATTCCGGGGAGCTGTTTTTT
CASSIDRKLSIGHSGELFF
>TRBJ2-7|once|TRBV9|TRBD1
TGTGCCAGCAGTAGGACAGGGAAATACGAGCAGTACTTC
CASSRTGKYEQYF
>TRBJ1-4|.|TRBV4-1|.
TGCGCCAGCAGCCAAGATAGATGGGGGCCTGAAAAACTGTTTTTT
CASSQDRWGPEKLFF
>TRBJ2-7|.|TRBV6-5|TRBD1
TGTGCCAGCAGAGGACAGGCCTACGAGCAGTACTTC
CASRGQAYEQYF
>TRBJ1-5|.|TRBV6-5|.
TGTGCCAGCAGTTTAACGGACAGCAATCAGCCCCAGCATTTT
CASSLTDSNQPQHF
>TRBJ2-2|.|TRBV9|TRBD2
TGTGCCAGCAGCGTAGGGGGACTAGCGGCCACCGGGGAGCTGTTTTTT
CASSVGGLAATGELFF
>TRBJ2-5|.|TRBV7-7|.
TGTGCTAGCAGTATCCGGGACCCCCGGGAGACCCAGTACTTC
CASSIRDPRETQYF
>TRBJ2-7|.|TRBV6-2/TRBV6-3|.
TGTGCCAGCAGTTCCCTATCGACAGGCCTCTACGAGCAGTACTTC
CASSSLSTGLYEQYF
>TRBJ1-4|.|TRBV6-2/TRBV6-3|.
TGTGCCAGCAGTTATTGGGGTGAAAAACTGTTTTTT
CASSYWGEKLFF
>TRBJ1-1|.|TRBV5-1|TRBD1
TGCGCCAGCAGCTCTCAGGGGGGTAACACTGAAGCTTTCTTT
CASSSQGGNTEAFF
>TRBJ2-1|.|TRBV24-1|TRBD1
TGTGCCACCAAGGGGTCCGGGACAGGAGGGGGCAATGAGCAGTTCTTC
CATKGSGTGGGNEQFF
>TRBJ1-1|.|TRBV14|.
TGTGCCAGCAGCCAAGGAAATTGGGAGGCTTTCTTT
CASSQGNWEAFF
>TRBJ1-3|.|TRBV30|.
TGTGCCTGGAGTCGGGTCGCCTCTGGAAACACCATATATTTT
CAWSRVASGNTIYF
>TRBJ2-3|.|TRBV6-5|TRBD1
TGTGCCAGCAGTTACTGGGGGACAGCCACAGATACGCAGTATTTT
CASSYWGTATDTQYF
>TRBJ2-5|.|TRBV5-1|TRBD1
TGCGCCAGCAGCTTCCGGGACAGGGCAGAGACCCAGTACTTC
CASSFRDRAETQYF
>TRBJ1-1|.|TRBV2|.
TGTGCCAGCAGTGAACGGGGAGGCACTGAAGCTTTCTTT
CASSERGGTEAFF
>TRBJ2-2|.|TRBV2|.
TGTGCCAGCATCAGAGAGAAGGCCGGGGAGCTGTTTTTT
CASIREKAGELFF
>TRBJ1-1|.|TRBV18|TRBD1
TGTGCCAGCCAACAAACAGGGGGGCCCACTGAAGCTTTCTTT
CASQQTGGPTEAFF
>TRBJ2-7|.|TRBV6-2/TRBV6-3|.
TGTGCCAGCAGTTACTCACTCGGGTGGGGGAATCGACAGTACGAGCAGTACTTC
CASSYSLGWGNRQYEQYF
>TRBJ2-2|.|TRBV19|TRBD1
TGTGCCAGCAGACAGGGCGCAAGTACCGGGGAGCTGTTTTTT
CASRQGASTGELFF
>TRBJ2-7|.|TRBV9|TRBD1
TGTGCCAGCAGCGCACAGGGGGCGTTCTACGAGCAGTACTTC
CASSAQGAFYEQYF
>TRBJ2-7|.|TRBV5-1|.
TGCGCCAGCAGCTGGGGAGGGGGTAACGAGCAGTACTTC
CASSWGGGNEQYF
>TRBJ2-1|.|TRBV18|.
TGTGCCAGCTCACCGCCGAATAGAGGGAAGGAGGGCAATGAGCAGTTCTTC
CASSPPNRGKEGNEQFF
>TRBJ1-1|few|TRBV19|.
TGTGCCAGCGACAGCTGGGACAAGAACACTGAAGCTTTCTTT
CASDSWDKNTEAFF
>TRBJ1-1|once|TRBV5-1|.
TGCGCCAGCAGCTTGGTGAGGCCCGAGGCTGAAGCTTTCTTT
CASSLVRPEAEAFF
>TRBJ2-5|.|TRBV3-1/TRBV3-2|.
TGTGCCAGCAGCCAGATGGGCTCCGAGACCCAGTACTTC
CASSQMGSETQYF
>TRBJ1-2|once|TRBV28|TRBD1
TGTGCCAGCACCCCCCGACAGGGTCTGGGCTACACCTTC
CASTPRQGLGYTF
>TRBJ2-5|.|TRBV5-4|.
TGTGCCAGCAGCTTGGCCGGTAGGACACTACAAGAGACCCAGTACTTC
CASSLAGRTLQETQYF
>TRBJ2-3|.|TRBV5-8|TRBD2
TGTGCCAGCAGCTTGGCCGGACTAGCGGGGGCCCAGTATTTT
CASSLAGLAGAQYF
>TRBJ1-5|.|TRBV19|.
TGTGCCAGTACCCCTATAGGCCACAGAATATCTAATGGCAATCAGCCCCAGCATTTT
CASTPIGHRISNGNQPQHF
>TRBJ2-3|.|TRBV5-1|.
TGCGCCAGCAGCTTGTTGAGGGGACTTAGCACAGATACGCAGTATTTT
CASSLLRGLSTDTQYF
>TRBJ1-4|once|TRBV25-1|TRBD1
TGTGCCAGCAGTGACCCGGGACAGGGCGGTGAAAAACTGTTTTTT
CASSDPGQGGEKLFF
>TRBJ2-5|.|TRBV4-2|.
TGTGCCAGCAGCCTTCAAGTGGGCGCGGGAGAGACCCAGTACTTC
CASSLQVGAGETQYF
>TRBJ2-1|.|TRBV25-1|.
TGTGCCAGCAGTGGAGGTCCAACGGGACGCACCTACAATGAGCAGTTCTTC
CASSGGPTGRTYNEQFF
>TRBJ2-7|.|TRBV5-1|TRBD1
TGCGCCAGCAGCCCGGCCGGGACAGGTTTATACGAGCAGTACTTC
CASSPAGTGLYEQYF
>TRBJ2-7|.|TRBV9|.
TGTGCCAGCAGCTCGGGTCGGGGAGCCGAGCAGTACTTC
CASSSGRGAEQYF
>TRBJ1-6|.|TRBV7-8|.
TGTGCCAGCAGCTTAGGCAAAAGCTCCTATAATTCACCCCTCCACTTT
CASSLGKSSYNSPLHF
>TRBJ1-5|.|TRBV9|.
TGTGCCAGCAGCGTAGAGGGATTTGCGCAGCCCCAGCATTTT
CASSVEGFAQPQHF
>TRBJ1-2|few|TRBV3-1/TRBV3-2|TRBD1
TGTGCCAGCAGCCCTCAGACAGGGGGCGATGGCGGCTACACCTTC
CASSPQTGGDGGYTF
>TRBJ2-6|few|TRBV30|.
TGTGCCTGGAGCGCGACTTCTGGGGCCAACGTCCTGACTTTC
CAWSATSGANVLTF
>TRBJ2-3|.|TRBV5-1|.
TGCGCCAGCAGCTTGTGGGGGGCAGATACGCAGTATTTT
CASSLWGADTQYF